Listed here are 22 T cell receptor beta chains from one sample, sequenced in a study of blood T cell repertoires in COVID-19. TCRdb's table, derived via immunoSEQ multiplex PCR, lists solely in-frame clones and lacks some. The sample shows roughly 69,000 clones, roughly four fifths of them seen only once. The specimen sequenced was peripheral blood. The origin of the receptors is a human donor in a cohort sampled during active COVID-19.

This clone was detected only once. The V and J genes are TRBV5-5 and TRBJ2-7, with 7 bases identical to TRBD1. J lost 7 bases, V lost 2 bases, and 12 bases had no gene match. The germline gives CDR1 SGHKS, CDR2 YYEKEE (reference sequence). The length of the CDR3 is 15 residues. CDR3 sequence (DNA): TGTGCCAGCAGCTTCAGAGCCCAGGGGGAAGAGGAGCAGTACTTC. Translating it yields CASSFRAQGEEEQYF.

The chain's CDR3 is CASSLTGFGEGQFF. The DNA for the CDR3 is TGTGCCAGCAGCTTAACCGGGTTTGGAGAGGGGCAGTTCTTC. The genes are TRBV7-3 and TRBJ2-1, with D perhaps TRBD2 (5 bases). V lost 0 bases, J lost 12 bases, and 15 bases lay in between. Germline V CDR1 and CDR2: SGHTA, FQGTGA. The CDR3 is 14 residues long.

This clone was observed a few times. The chain uses TRBV12-3 or TRBV12-4 and TRBJ1-5; D call uncertain. V was shortened by 2 bases and J by 6 bases, with 5 bases between the two germline ends. This CDR3 comprises 12 residues. The CDR3 region is CASSLTGQPQHF. CDR3 nucleotide sequence: TGTGCCAGCAGTTTAACGGGTCAGCCCCAGCATTTT.

CDR3 residues: CASSSPAGGRGTEAFF. In DNA form, the CDR3 reads TGTGCCAGCAGTTCTCCCGCAGGGGGCCGGGGCACTGAAGCTTTCTTT. The genes are TRBV27 and TRBJ1-1, with 8 bases matching TRBD1. In germline, CDR1 is MNHEY, CDR2 SMNVEV (reference sequence). Unmatched junction bases numbered 11, after V lost 4 bases and J lost 4 bases. This CDR3 spans 16 amino acids.

The chain uses TRBV18 and TRBJ1-5; D perhaps matches TRBD1 (5 bases). CDR3 length: 14 amino acids. Per the germline V gene, CDR1 is KGHSH and CDR2 is LQKENI. Trimming shortened V by 3 bases and J by 4 bases, and 10 bases separated the two germline ends. The CDR3 is CASSPASGNQPQHF. The CDR3 DNA is TGTGCCAGCTCACCGGCGTCAGGGAATCAGCCCCAGCATTTT.

This sequence joins TRBV7-9 and TRBJ1-4, with 7 positions matching TRBD1. After removal of 7 bases from V and 4 bases from J, the junction contained 9 bases not matched to a gene. The germline V gene encodes CDR1 SEHNR and CDR2 FQNEAQ (reference sequence). The CDR3 extends over 15 amino acids. The CDR3 nucleotides are TGTGCCAGCACCGGGCGGACAGGAAATAATGAAAAACTGTTTTTT. As protein: CASTGRTGNNEKLFF.

The chain uses TRBV30 and TRBJ1-1; D perhaps matches TRBD1 (5 bases). This CDR3 is built from 17 residues. Per germline, CDR1 GTSNPN and CDR2 SVGIG (reference sequence). The V end lost 7 bases, the J end lost 3 bases, and 27 bases lay between the germline ends. The DNA of the CDR3 is TGTGCCTTTTCCTTTCAACTCGGACGGGTCAGGGACACTGAAGCTTTCTTT. The encoded protein is CAFSFQLGRVRDTEAFF. The full variable domain, its missing parts supplied by reference TRBV30 and TRBJ1-1, is SQTIHQWPATLVQPVGSPLSLECTVEGTSNPNLYWYRQAAGRGLQLLFYSVGIGQISSEVPQNLSASRPQDRQFILSSKKLLLSDSGFYLCAFSFQLGRVRDTEAFFGQGTRLTVV.

This clone was detected only a few times. This chain joins TRBV7-3 and TRBJ1-6; weak D call: TRBD1 (5 bases). This CDR3 is built from 13 residues. V lost 5 bases to trimming and J lost 10 bases, with 12 bases between them. Per germline, CDR1 SGHTA and CDR2 FQGTGA. In nucleotides, the CDR3 is TGTGCCAGCAGCCCCGGGCAGGGCTCACCCCTCCACTTT. Protein sequence: CASSPGQGSPLHF.

This chain's CDR3 is CAKAGCRGSSPLHF. DNA of the CDR3: TGTGCCAAAGCGGGGTGTAGGGGTAGTTCACCCCTCCACTTT. The chain is built from TRBV5-3 and TRBJ1-6, with D possibly being TRBD1 (5 bases). TRBV5-3 is reported as an ORF; its role is uncertain. The length of the CDR3 is 14 residues. V lost 9 bases to trimming and J lost 9 bases, with 19 bases between them.

The chain couples TRBV5-1 to TRBJ1-1; weak D call: TRBD1 (5 bases). CDR3 length: 15 residues. Germline V gene sequence: CDR1 SGHRS, CDR2 YFSETQ. The V end was cut by 0 bases, the J end by 4 bases, with 13 bases between. CDR3 coding DNA: TGCGCCAGCAGCTTGGTTCCGGGGGGGAGCACTGAAGCTTTCTTT. This translates into CASSLVPGGSTEAFF.

This rearrangement joins TRBV5-8 to TRBJ1-1, with D hard to call. This CDR3 is 13 amino acids long. The V end lost 3 bases, the J end lost 2 bases, and 8 bases lay between the germline ends. Germline CDR1 SGHTS, CDR2 YDEGEE. The CDR3 loop is CASSSTLNTEAFF. Here the CDR3 DNA reads TGTGCCAGCAGCTCGACACTTAACACTGAAGCTTTCTTT.

This clone was seen a few times. The chain is built from TRBV6-5 and TRBJ1-6, with D unresolved. The germline CDR1 and CDR2 sequences are MNHEY and SVGAGI. The ends were cut back, 1 base at V and 11 bases at J, with 15 bases in the middle. This CDR3 comprises 15 residues. In DNA form, the CDR3 reads TGTGCCAGCAGTTACTTCGCACGCCTAATTACACCCCTCCACTTT. Residues: CASSYFARLITPLHF.

The chain combines TRBV9 with TRBJ1-4, with TRBD1 identical over 9 bases. The CDR3 runs to 15 residues. The V segment lost 2 bases and the J segment 8 bases; nucleotides outside the gene matches: 7. Germline V gene data show CDR1 as SGDLS and CDR2 as YYNGEE. The CDR3 spells CASSVDRGRGEKLFF. The CDR3 nucleotides are TGTGCCAGCAGCGTGGACAGGGGTCGTGGGGAAAAACTGTTTTTT. Full variable domain (outside the CDR3, taken from reference TRBV9 and TRBJ1-4): DSGVTQTPKHLITATGQRVTLRCSPRSGDLSVYWYQQSLDQGLQFLIQYYNGEERAKGNILERFSAQQFPDLHSELNLSSLELGDSALYFCASSVDRGRGEKLFFGSGTQLSVL.

This chain connects TRBV29-1 to TRBJ2-1; 7 nucleotides align to TRBD2. With 4 bases clipped from V and 10 bases from J, the junction kept 7 bases outside the gene matches. Germline V gives CDR1 SQVTM, CDR2 ANQGSEA. This CDR3 contains 12 residues. This CDR3 is CSVAAGKGEQFF. CDR3 nucleotides: TGCAGCGTTGCAGCGGGGAAAGGCGAGCAGTTCTTC.

The genes are TRBV6-1 and TRBJ1-5; TRBD1 matches at 9 bases. In germline, CDR1 is MNHNS, CDR2 SASEGT. The CDR3 is 13 residues long. The V segment lost 6 bases and the J segment 8 bases; nucleotides outside the gene matches: 5. Here the CDR3 reads CASRTGGKEPQHF. CDR3 nucleotide sequence: TGTGCCAGCAGAACAGGGGGCAAGGAGCCCCAGCATTTT.

V usage is TRBV28 and J usage is TRBJ2-7, with 7 bases identical to TRBD2. From germline, CDR1 is MDHEN and CDR2 SYDVKM. The V gene end was trimmed by 2 bases and the J gene end by 1 base; junction bases not matched to a gene: 5. There are 15 residues in the CDR3. CDR3 protein: CASSLRGGPSYEQYF. The DNA for the CDR3 is TGTGCCAGCAGTTTACGCGGGGGTCCTTCCTACGAGCAGTACTTC.

The rearrangement uses TRBV5-1 and TRBJ1-1; 8 nucleotides line up with TRBD1. Germline lookup yields CDR1 SGHRS and CDR2 YFSETQ. The CDR3 spans 15 residues. V lost 0 bases and J lost 2; bases outside the gene matches: 3. This CDR3 is CASSLGQGRNTEAFF. The CDR3 DNA sequence: TGCGCCAGCAGCTTGGGACAGGGGAGAAACACTGAAGCTTTCTTT.

This chain links TRBV28 with TRBJ1-4; tentatively, D is TRBD1 (5 bases). This CDR3 is 15 amino acids long. CDR1 MDHEN and CDR2 SYDVKM come from the germline V gene. The V end was cut by 5 bases, the J end by 7 bases, with 17 bases between. For the CDR3, the DNA is TGTGCCAGCAGTGGCCCCGGGGGAAGAAGTGAAAAACTGTTTTTT. Its protein is CASSGPGGRSEKLFF.

This chain connects TRBV5-8 to TRBJ1-5, with a possible D match to TRBD1 (5 bases). V was cut by 4 bases and J by 9 bases, with 14 bases left in between. The CDR3 runs to 13 residues. From germline, CDR1 is SGHTS and CDR2 YDEGEE. CDR3 protein: CASSLQGPGPQHF. CDR3 in DNA: TGTGCCAGCAGCCTTCAGGGTCCAGGGCCCCAGCATTTT.

This chain links TRBV4-3 with TRBJ1-2; D uncertain. V shed 0 bases and J shed 7 bases, with 9 bases lying between them. Germline CDR1 is LGHNA and CDR2 is YSLEER. The CDR3 has 13 residues. The CDR3 region has the DNA TGCGCCAGCAGCCAAGATCGGGGAGGTGGCTACACCTTC. Encoded protein: CASSQDRGGGYTF.

In this sample, this clone turned up a few times. The V gene is TRBV30, the J gene TRBJ2-3; a possible D gene is TRBD1 (7 bases). CDR3 length: 18 residues. Trimming took 5 bases from V and 0 from J, leaving 24 bases between them. From germline, CDR1 is GTSNPN and CDR2 SVGIG (reference sequence). The CDR3 DNA is TGTGCCTGGCGGAGGGGGGTATACAGGGGACATAGCACAGATACGCAGTATTTT. It yields the protein CAWRRGVYRGHSTDTQYF.

J is TRBJ2-1 and V is TRBV5-6, with D possibly TRBD2 on 5 matching bases. Trimming shortened V by 5 bases and J by 8 bases, and 11 bases separated the two germline ends. The CDR3 is 12 residues long. Germline assignment: CDR1 SGHDT and CDR2 YYEEEE. DNA for the CDR3: TGTGCCAGCAGTCTGAGGGTGGATGAGCAGTTCTTC. Encoded protein: CASSLRVDEQFF.